These 10 T cell receptor beta chains came from one sample sequenced in a study of T cell repertoires in cytomegalovirus infection. TCRdb re-called the reads with MiXCR, one entry per CDR3 protein. The sample gives some 920,000 distinct CDR3 sequences, 30% to 40% of which show up once; around an eighth is in the top ten. Antigens for these TCRs are unknown. The sequenced sample was cultured CD8+ T cells from PBMCs, obtained from culture after CMV antigen stimulation. Receptor source: a human donor in good health (CMV status not recorded). Some clones in this sample may be carry-over from other donors' samples.

This clonotype was picked up a small number of times. V gene TRBV20-1 combines with J gene TRBJ2-3, with D tentatively TRBD2 (7 bases). CDR1 and CDR2 (germline): DFQATT, SNEGSKA (reference sequence). The ends were cut back, 3 bases at V and 8 bases at J, with 21 bases in the middle. CDR3 length equals 15 residues. The CDR3 here is CSASESGGALITQYF. CDR3 DNA: TGCAGTGCTAGCGAGAGTGGGGGGGCTCTAATTACGCAGTATTTT.

This clonotype has ten or more counts. The genes are TRBV7-2 and TRBJ1-2; 11 bases are a match to TRBD1. The ends lost 3 bases at V and 7 bases at J; junction bases unmatched: 16. The CDR3 totals 18 residues. Germline V lookup: CDR1 SGHTA, CDR2 FQGNSA. CDR3 DNA: TGTGCCAGCAGCTTCTTCCCCACGCATAACGGGACAGGGGGTGGCTACACCTTC. This encodes CASSFFPTHNGTGGGYTF.

The V gene is TRBV2, the J gene TRBJ2-3, with 8 bases that match TRBD2. Germline V gives CDR1 SNHLY, CDR2 FYNNEI. This CDR3 has 15 residues. V gave up 3 bases and J gave up 3 bases; unmatched junction bases: 5. The CDR3 DNA reads TGTGCCAGCAGTGATCCAGCGGGGGTAACAGATACGCAGTATTTT. The encoded protein is CASSDPAGVTDTQYF.

The J gene is TRBJ1-1, the V gene TRBV19; unclear D gene. The CDR3 runs 15 residues. V was cut by 3 bases and J by 3 bases, with 14 bases left in between. CDR1 and CDR2 from the germline V gene are LNHDA and SQIVND (reference sequence). CDR3 sequence (DNA): TGTGCCAGTAGTATCGCTGAAACCGGGTACACTGAAGCTTTCTTT. Amino acid sequence: CASSIAETGYTEAFF.

The genes are TRBV12-3 or TRBV12-4 and TRBJ1-5, with unresolved D. V lost 1 base, J lost 0 bases, and 7 bases lay in between. This CDR3 has 15 amino acids. The CDR3 region is CASSLEPISNQPQHF. In DNA, the CDR3 is TGTGCCAGCAGTTTAGAACCTATTAGCAATCAGCCCCAGCATTTT.

The gene calls are TRBV19 and TRBJ1-1; D call uncertain. The CDR3 sequence is 11 residues long. V lost 7 bases and J 5 bases, leaving 8 bases between the germline ends. CDR1 LNHDA and CDR2 SQIVND come from the germline V gene (reference sequence). This CDR3 reads CASNKRTEAFF. For the CDR3, the DNA is TGTGCCAGTAATAAAAGGACTGAAGCTTTCTTT.

This chain links TRBV10-3 with TRBJ1-1, with 7 bases matching TRBD1. Trimming cost V 6 bases and J 1 base; bases outside gene matches: 2. CDR1 is ENHRY and CDR2 is SYGVKD in the germline V gene. CDR3 length: 13 amino acids. The CDR3 sequence: CAIRTGPNTEAFF. CDR3 coding DNA: TGTGCCATCAGGACAGGGCCGAACACTGAAGCTTTCTTT.

The chain employs TRBV5-6 and TRBJ2-7, with TRBD2 matching over 8 bases. The length of the CDR3 is 14 residues. Germline values: CDR1 SGHDT, CDR2 YYEEEE. V shed 0 bases, J shed 4 bases, and the junction held 3 bases outside the gene matches. CDR3 in amino acids: CASSLGTSPYEQYV. As DNA, the CDR3 is TGTGCCAGCAGCTTGGGGACTAGCCCTTACGAGCAGTACGTC.

The rearrangement uses TRBV7-9 and TRBJ2-3, with D possibly matching TRBD2 (6 bases). V lost 5 bases to trimming and J lost 5 bases, with 20 bases between them. The CDR3 consists of 16 residues. Per germline, CDR1 SEHNR and CDR2 FQNEAQ (reference sequence). The CDR3 region has the DNA TGTGCCAGCAGCCAGTCGGGGACGGGCGGGGTAGATACGCAGTATTTT. It is translated as CASSQSGTGGVDTQYF.

This clonotype has just a few counts. The CDR3 reads CASSARVGRDTSSYNEQFF. The CDR3, as DNA: TGTGCCAGCAGCGCTAGAGTGGGACGGGACACGAGCTCCTACAATGAGCAGTTCTTC. The chain combines TRBV7-8 with TRBJ2-1; D might be TRBD1 (6 bases). The V end was cut by 5 bases, the J end by 0 bases, with 23 bases between. CDR1 and CDR2 from the germline V gene are SGHVS and FQNEAQ. The CDR3 runs 19 residues.